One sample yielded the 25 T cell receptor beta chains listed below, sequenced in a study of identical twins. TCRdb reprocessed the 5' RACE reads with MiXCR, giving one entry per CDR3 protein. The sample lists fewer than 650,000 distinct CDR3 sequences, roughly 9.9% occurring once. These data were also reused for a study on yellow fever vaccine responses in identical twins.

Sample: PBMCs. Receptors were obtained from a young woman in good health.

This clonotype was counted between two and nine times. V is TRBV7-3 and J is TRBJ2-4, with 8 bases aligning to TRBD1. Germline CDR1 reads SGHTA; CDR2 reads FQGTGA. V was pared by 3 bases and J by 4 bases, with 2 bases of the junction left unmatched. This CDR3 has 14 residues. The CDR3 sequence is CASSFRTGKNIQYF. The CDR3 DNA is TGTGCCAGCAGCTTTAGGACAGGGAAAAACATTCAGTACTTC.

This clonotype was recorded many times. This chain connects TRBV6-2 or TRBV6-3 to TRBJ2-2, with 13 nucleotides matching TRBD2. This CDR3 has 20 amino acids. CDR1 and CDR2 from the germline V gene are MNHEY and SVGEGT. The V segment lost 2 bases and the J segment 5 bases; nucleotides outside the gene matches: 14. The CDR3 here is CASSYTGLAGVVVGTGELFF. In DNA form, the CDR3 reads TGTGCCAGCAGTTACACCGGACTAGCGGGAGTCGTAGTGGGGACCGGGGAGCTGTTTTTT.

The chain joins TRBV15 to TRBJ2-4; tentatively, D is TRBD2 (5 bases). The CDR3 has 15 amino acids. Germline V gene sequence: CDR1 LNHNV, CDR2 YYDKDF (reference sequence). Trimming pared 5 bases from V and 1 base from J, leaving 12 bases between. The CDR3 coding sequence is TGTGCCACCAGCCAACCAGGCGGGGCCAAAAACATTCAGTACTTC. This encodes CATSQPGGAKNIQYF. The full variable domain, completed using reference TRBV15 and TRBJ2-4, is DAMVIQNPRYQVTQFGKPVTLSCSQTLNHNVMYWYQQKSSQAPKLLFHYYDKDFNNEADTPDNFQSRRPNTSFCFLDIRSPGLGDTAMYLCATSQPGGAKNIQYFGAGTRLSVL.

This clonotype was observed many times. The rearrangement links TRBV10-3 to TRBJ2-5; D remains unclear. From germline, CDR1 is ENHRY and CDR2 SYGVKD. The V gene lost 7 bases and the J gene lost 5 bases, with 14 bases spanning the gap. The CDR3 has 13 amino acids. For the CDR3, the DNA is TGTGCCATCACCGAGTCCTTAACTGAGACCCAGTACTTC. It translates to CAITESLTETQYF.

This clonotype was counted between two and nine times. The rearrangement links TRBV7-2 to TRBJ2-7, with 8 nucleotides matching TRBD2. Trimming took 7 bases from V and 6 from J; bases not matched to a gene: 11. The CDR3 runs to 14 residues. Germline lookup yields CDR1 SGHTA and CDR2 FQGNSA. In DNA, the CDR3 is TGTGCCAGCAACCCCGGGGGGGGAGGGAGCGAGCAGTACTTC. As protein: CASNPGGGGSEQYF.

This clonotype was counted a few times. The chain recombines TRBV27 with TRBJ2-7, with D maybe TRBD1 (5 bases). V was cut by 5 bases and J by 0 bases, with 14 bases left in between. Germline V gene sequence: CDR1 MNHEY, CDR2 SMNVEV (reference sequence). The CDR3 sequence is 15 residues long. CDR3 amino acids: CASSPFRDSSYEQYF. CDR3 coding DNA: TGTGCCAGCAGTCCATTCAGGGATAGCTCCTACGAGCAGTACTTC.

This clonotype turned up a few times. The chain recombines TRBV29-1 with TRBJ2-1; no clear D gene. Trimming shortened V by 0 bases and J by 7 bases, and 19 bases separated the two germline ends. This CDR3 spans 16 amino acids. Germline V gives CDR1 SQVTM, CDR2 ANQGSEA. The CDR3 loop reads CSVEDRDLLPVNEQFF. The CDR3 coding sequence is TGCAGCGTTGAAGATCGTGACCTTCTGCCGGTGAATGAGCAGTTCTTC.

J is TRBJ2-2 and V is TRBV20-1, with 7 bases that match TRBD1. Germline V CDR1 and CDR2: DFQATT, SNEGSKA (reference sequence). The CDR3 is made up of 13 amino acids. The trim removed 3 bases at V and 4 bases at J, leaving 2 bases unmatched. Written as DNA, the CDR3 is TGCAGTGCTAGGGACAGGAGCACCGGGGAGCTGTTTTTT. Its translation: CSARDRSTGELFF.

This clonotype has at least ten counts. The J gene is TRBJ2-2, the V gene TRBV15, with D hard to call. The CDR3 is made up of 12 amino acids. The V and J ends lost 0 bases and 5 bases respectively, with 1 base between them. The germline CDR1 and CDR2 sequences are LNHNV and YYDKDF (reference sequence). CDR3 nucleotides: TGTGCCACCAGCAGAGATACCGGGGAGCTGTTTTTT. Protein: CATSRDTGELFF.

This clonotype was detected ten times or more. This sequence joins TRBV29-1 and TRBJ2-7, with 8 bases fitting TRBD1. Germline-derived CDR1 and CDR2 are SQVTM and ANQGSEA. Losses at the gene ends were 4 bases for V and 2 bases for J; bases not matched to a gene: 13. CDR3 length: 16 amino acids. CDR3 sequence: CSVAIPRTGLTYEQYF. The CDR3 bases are TGCAGCGTTGCCATACCCCGGACAGGGTTAACCTACGAGCAGTACTTC.

CDR3 in amino acids: CSVEQGERNEQYF. DNA for the CDR3: TGCAGCGTGGAGCAGGGGGAGAGGAACGAGCAGTACTTC. The rearrangement links TRBV29-1 to TRBJ2-7; TRBD1 matches at 7 bases. Germline V CDR1 and CDR2: SQVTM, ANQGSEA. V trimming: 6 bases; J trimming: 5 bases; junction bases outside the gene matches: 10. This CDR3 has 13 amino acids.

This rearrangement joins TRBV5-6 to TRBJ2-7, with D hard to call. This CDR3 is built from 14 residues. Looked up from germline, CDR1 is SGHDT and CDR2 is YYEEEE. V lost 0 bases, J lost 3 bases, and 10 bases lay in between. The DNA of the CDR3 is TGTGCCAGCAGCTTGGGACAACTCCTCTACGAGCAGTACTTC. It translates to CASSLGQLLYEQYF.

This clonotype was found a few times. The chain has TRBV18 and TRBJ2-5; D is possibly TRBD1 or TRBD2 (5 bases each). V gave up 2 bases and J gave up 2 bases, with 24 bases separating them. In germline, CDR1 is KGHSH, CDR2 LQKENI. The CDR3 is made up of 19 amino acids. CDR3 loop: CASSPSLGQGRRRQETQYF. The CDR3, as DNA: TGTGCCAGCTCACCAAGCTTGGGGCAGGGCCGAAGGAGGCAAGAGACCCAGTACTTC.

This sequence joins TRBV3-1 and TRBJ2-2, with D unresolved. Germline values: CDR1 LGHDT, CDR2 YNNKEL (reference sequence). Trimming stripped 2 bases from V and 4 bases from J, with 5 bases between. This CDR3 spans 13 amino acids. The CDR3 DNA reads TGTGCCAGCAGCCAACGAGTCACCGGGGAGCTGTTTTTT. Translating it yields CASSQRVTGELFF.

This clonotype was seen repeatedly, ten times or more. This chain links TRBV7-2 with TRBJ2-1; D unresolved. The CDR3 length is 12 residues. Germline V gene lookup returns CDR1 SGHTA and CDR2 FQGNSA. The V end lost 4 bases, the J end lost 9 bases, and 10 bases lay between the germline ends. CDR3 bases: TGTGCCAGCAGCTCCCCTTTTAGTGAGCAGTTCTTC. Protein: CASSSPFSEQFF.

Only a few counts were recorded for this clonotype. CDR3 DNA: TGCGCCAGCACCTTCGGGACTAGCGGGGAATACAATGAGCAGTTCTTC. Its protein product is CASTFGTSGEYNEQFF. This chain uses TRBV10-1 with TRBJ2-1, with TRBD2 identical over 13 bases. Unmatched junction bases numbered 7, after V lost 7 bases and J lost 4 bases. This CDR3 spans 16 amino acids. The germline CDR1 and CDR2 sequences are WNHNN and SYGVQD (reference sequence).

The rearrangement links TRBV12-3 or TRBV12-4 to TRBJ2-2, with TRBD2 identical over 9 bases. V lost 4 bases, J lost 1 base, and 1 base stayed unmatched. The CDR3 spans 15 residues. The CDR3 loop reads CASSWREGNTGELFF. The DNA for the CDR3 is TGTGCCAGCAGTTGGCGGGAGGGGAACACCGGGGAGCTGTTTTTT.

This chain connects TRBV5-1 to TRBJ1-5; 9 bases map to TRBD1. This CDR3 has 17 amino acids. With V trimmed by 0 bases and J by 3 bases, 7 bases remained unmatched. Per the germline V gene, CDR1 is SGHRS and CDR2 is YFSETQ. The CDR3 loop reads CASSLDPLQGANQPQHF. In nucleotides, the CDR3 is TGCGCCAGCAGCTTGGATCCTCTACAGGGGGCCAATCAGCCCCAGCATTTT.

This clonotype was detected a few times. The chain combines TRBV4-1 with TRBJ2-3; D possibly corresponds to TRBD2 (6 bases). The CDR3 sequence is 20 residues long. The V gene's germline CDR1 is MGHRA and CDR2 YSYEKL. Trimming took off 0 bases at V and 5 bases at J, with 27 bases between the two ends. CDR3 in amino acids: CASSQDWSPSRRDARDTQYF. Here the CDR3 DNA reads TGCGCCAGCAGCCAAGATTGGTCCCCATCCCGGCGGGACGCAAGAGATACGCAGTATTTT.

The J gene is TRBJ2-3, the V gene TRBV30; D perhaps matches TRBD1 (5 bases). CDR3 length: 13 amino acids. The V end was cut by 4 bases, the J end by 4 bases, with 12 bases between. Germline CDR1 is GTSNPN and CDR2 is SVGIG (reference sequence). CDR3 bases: TGTGCCTGGATGCCAGGGATCTCAGATACGCAGTATTTT. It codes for CAWMPGISDTQYF. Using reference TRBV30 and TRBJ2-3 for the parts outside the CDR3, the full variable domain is SQTIHQWPATLVQPVGSPLSLECTVEGTSNPNLYWYRQAAGRGLQLLFYSVGIGQISSEVPQNLSASRPQDRQFILSSKKLLLSDSGFYLCAWMPGISDTQYFGPGTRLTVL.

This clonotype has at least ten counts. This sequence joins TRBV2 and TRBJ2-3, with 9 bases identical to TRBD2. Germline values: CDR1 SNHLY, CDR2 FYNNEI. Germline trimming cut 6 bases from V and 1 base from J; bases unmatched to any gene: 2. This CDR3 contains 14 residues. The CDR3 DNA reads TGTGCCAGCAGGGCTAGCGGGGGCACAGATACGCAGTATTTT. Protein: CASRASGGTDTQYF.

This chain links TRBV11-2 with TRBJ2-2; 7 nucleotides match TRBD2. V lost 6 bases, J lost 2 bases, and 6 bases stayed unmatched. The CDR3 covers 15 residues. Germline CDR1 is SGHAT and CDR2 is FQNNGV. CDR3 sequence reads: CASSGQGLNTGELFF. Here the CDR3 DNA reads TGTGCCAGCAGTGGGCAGGGACTAAACACCGGGGAGCTGTTTTTT. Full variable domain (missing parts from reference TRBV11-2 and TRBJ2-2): EAGVAQSPRYKIIEKRQSVAFWCNPISGHATLYWYQQILGQGPKLLIQFQNNGVVDDSQLPKDRFSAERLKGVDSTLKIQPAKLEDSAVYLCASSGQGLNTGELFFGEGSRLTVL.

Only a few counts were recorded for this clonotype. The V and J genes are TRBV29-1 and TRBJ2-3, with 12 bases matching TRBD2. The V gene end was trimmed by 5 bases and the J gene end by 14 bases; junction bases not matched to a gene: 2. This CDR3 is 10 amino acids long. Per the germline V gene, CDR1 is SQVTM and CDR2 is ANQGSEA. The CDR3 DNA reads TGCAGCGTTTGGACTAGCGGGGCGTATTTT. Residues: CSVWTSGAYF.

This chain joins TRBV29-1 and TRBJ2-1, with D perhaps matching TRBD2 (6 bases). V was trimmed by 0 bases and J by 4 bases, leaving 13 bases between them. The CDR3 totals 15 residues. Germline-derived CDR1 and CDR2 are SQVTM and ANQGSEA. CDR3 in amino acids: CSVEDGLATYNEQFF. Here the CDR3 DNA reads TGCAGCGTTGAAGATGGTCTAGCGACTTACAATGAGCAGTTCTTC.

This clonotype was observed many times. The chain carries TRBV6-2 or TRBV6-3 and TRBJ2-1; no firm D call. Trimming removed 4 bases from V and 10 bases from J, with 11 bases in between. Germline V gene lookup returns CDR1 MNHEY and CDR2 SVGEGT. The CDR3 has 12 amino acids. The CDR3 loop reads CASSLGPAEQFF. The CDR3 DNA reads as TGTGCCAGCAGTTTAGGGCCAGCCGAGCAGTTCTTC.